The clone carrying this T cell receptor beta chain was found many times. The antigen remains unidentified. The data originate from a study of beta chain features in type 1 diabetes. Study-level results: All four CD4+ subsets from Type 1 diabetes patients carried moderately but significantly shorter TCRB CDR3s.

The CDR3 totals 14 residues. The germline V gene encodes CDR1 MDHEN and CDR2 SYDVKM. Unmatched junction bases numbered 5, after V lost 5 bases and J lost 4 bases. Reverse transcribing all isolated RNA meant expressed TCRB transcripts were sequenced. Some clones are missing from TCRdb's copy, which holds only in-frame ones; the method was immunoSEQ multiplex PCR. The sample lists nearly 350,000 clones; about a tenth were seen once. The rearrangement uses TRBV28 and TRBJ2-5; 9 bases fit TRBD1. The sample taken for sequencing was central memory CD4+ T cells from blood. The origin of this receptor is a young man with type 1 diabetes. The CDR3 nucleotides read TGTGCCAGCAGTGGGACAGGGAGAGGAGAGACCCAGTACTTC. Encoded protein: CASSGTGRGETQYF.